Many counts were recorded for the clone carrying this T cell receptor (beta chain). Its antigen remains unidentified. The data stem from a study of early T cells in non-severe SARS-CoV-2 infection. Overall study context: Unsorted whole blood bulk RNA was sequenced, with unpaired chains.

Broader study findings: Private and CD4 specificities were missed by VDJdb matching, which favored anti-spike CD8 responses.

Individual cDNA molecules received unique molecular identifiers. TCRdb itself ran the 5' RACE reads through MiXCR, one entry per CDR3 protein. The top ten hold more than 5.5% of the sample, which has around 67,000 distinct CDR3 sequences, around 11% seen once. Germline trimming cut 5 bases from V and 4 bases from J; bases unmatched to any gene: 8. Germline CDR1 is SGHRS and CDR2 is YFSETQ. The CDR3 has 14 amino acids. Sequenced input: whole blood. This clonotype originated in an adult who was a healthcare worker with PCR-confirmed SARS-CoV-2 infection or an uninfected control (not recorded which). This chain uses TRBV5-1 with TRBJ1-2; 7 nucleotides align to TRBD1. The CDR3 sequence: CASRNDRAAYGYTF. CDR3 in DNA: TGCGCCAGCAGGAACGACAGGGCGGCCTATGGCTACACCTTC.